This T cell receptor (beta chain) was found in a study of T cell responses to AZD1222 COVID-19 vaccine. Study-wide findings and caveats: Only five or six AZD1222 recipients were seropositive at baseline. Possibly, clonal diversity was underestimated; donors were largely white British and included more females. Elevations in Spike-specific TCR breadth and depth followed administration of two AZD1222 doses. Unmutated regions of variants are reportedly targeted by nearly half of spike-specific TCRs.

As regards this clone: Its specificity is not known.

V shed 3 bases and J 3 bases; nucleotides not matched to a gene: 2. Germline CDR1 is SQVTM and CDR2 is ANQGSEA. The CDR3 loop spans 12 amino acids. Libraries were prepared by immunoSEQ multiplex PCR; TCRdb keeps only in-frame clonotypes and omits some of them. The data show 80,000 to 95,000 clones, about 91% seen once. Here the sequenced sample was peripheral blood, taken on day 0 of AZD1222 vaccination. The chain carries TRBV29-1 and TRBJ2-7, with TRBD1 matching 7 bases. The receptor comes from an adult in good health. The CDR3 DNA reads as TGCAGCGTTGATGGGACAGACTACGAGCAGTACTTC. Protein sequence: CSVDGTDYEQYF.